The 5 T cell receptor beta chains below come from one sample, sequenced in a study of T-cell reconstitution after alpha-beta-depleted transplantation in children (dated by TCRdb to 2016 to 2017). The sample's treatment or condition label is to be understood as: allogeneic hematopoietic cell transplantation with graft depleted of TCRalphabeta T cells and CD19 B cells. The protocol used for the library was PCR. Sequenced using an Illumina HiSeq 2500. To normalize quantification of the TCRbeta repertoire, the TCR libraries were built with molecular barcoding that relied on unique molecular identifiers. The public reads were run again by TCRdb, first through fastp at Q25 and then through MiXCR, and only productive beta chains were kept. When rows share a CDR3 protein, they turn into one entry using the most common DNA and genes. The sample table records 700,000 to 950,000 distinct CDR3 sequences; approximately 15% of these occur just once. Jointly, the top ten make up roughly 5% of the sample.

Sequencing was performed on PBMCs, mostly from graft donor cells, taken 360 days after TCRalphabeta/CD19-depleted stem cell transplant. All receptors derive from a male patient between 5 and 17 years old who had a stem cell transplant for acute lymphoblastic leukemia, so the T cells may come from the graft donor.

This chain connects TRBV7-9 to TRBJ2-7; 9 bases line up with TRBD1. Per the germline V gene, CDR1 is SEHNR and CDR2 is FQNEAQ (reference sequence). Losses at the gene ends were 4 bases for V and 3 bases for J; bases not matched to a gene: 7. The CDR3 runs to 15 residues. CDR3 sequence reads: CASSWTGTGFYEQYF. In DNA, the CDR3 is TGTGCCAGCAGCTGGACCGGGACAGGGTTCTACGAGCAGTACTTC.

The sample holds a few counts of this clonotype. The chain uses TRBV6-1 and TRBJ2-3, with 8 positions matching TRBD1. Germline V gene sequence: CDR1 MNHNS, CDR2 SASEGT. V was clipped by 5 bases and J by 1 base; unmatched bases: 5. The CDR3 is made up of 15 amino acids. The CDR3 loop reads CASSTRTGRTDTQYF. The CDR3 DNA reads TGTGCCAGCAGTACGCGGACAGGGCGCACAGATACGCAGTATTTT.

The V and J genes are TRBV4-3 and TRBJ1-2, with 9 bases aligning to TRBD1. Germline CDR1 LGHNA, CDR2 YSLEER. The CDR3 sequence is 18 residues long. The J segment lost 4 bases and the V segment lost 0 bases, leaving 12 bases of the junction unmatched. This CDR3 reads CASSQDWDRELSAYGYTF. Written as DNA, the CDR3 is TGCGCCAGCAGCCAAGATTGGGACAGGGAACTATCGGCCTATGGCTACACCTTC.

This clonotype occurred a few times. This CDR3 reads CASSDSGYSYEQYF. CDR3 sequence (DNA): TGTGCCAGCAGCGATAGCGGGTACTCCTACGAGCAGTACTTC. The chain links TRBV4-2 to TRBJ2-7; 7 bases agree with TRBD2. Germline V lookup: CDR1 LGHNA, CDR2 YNFKEQ. The CDR3 is 14 amino acids. The ends lost 5 bases at V and 0 bases at J; junction bases unmatched: 4.

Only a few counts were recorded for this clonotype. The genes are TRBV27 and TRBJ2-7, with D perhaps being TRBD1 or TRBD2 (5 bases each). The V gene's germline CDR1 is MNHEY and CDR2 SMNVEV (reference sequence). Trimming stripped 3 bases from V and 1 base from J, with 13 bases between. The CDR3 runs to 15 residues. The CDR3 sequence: CASSLYGAASYEQYF. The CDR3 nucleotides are TGTGCCAGCAGTTTGTACGGGGCTGCTTCCTACGAGCAGTACTTC.